Shown below are 29 T cell receptor beta chains from a single sample sequenced in a study of cytomegalovirus exposure and HLA in healthy donors. The study ran its PCR with 60 Vbeta and 13 Jbeta primers. The method was immunoSEQ multiplex PCR; TCRdb's version includes in-frame clones alone and lacks a portion of them. The sample carries roughly 80,000 clones, approximately 81% recorded once. The sequencing input was PBMCs. These receptors were taken from a woman aged 45-59 years in good health and CMV-seropositive.

The chain carries TRBV27 and TRBJ2-2; 15 nucleotides align to TRBD2. The CDR3 covers 17 residues. Trimming cost V 5 bases and J 3 bases; bases outside gene matches: 4. Germline V gives CDR1 MNHEY, CDR2 SMNVEV (reference sequence). CDR3 sequence (DNA): TGTGCCAGCAGTGGACTAGCGGGAGGGGGGTACACCGGGGAGCTGTTTTTT. This encodes CASSGLAGGGYTGELFF.

This chain uses TRBV7-9 with TRBJ2-3, with a possible D match to TRBD1 (5 bases). This CDR3 comprises 13 residues. Germline V gene lookup returns CDR1 SEHNR and CDR2 FQNEAQ (reference sequence). V lost 2 bases and J 5 bases, leaving 8 bases between the germline ends. CDR3: CASSLPDRDTQYF. The CDR3 bases are TGTGCCAGCAGCTTACCCGACAGAGATACGCAGTATTTT.

The rearrangement links TRBV18 to TRBJ2-6; no clear D gene. The V end was cut by 1 base, the J end by 1 base, with 17 bases between. CDR1 is KGHSH, CDR2 LQKENI, per germline. The CDR3 covers 19 residues. The CDR3 sequence: CASSPRFAEVESGANVLTF. For the CDR3, the DNA is TGTGCCAGCTCACCACGTTTTGCAGAGGTTGAATCTGGGGCCAACGTCCTGACTTTC.

This clone was counted a few times. The CDR3 region is CASSPEGTAAEAFF. In DNA, the CDR3 is TGTGCCAGCAGCCCGGAGGGCACGGCGGCGGAAGCTTTCTTT. This chain links TRBV7-8 with TRBJ1-1; no reliable D call. The germline V and J ends were trimmed by 5 bases and 8 bases, with 18 bases remaining between them. Germline V gene data show CDR1 as SGHVS and CDR2 as FQNEAQ. The CDR3 has 14 residues.

The chain is built from TRBV6-6 and TRBJ1-5, with D tentatively TRBD1 (6 bases). The length of the CDR3 is 13 residues. V was trimmed by 10 bases and J by 7 bases, leaving 17 bases between them. Germline CDR1 MNHNY, CDR2 SVGAGI (reference sequence). CDR3 coding DNA: TGTGCCACCGACCCCAGGGGCCACCAGCCCCAGCATTTT. Amino acids: CATDPRGHQPQHF.

This chain connects TRBV18 to TRBJ1-1, with a tentative D call TRBD1 (6 bases). Trimming removed 1 base from V and 7 bases from J, with 16 bases in between. This CDR3 has 15 amino acids. Germline loops: CDR1 KGHSH, CDR2 LQKENI. CDR3 loop: CASSPQKTGSYEAFF. DNA for the CDR3: TGTGCCAGCTCACCACAAAAAACAGGGTCCTATGAAGCTTTCTTT.

The chain employs TRBV5-4 and TRBJ2-2, with D possibly matching TRBD2 (5 bases). Trimming cost V 2 bases and J 6 bases, with 14 bases left between them. The CDR3 contains 15 residues. Germline V CDR1 and CDR2: SGHNT, YYREEE (reference sequence). The CDR3 sequence is CASSFSGFGAGELFF. The CDR3 DNA reads as TGTGCCAGCAGCTTCTCGGGGTTCGGGGCCGGGGAGCTGTTTTTT. Looking up the rest from reference TRBV5-4 and TRBJ2-2 gives the full variable domain: ETGVTQSPTHLIKTRGQQVTLRCSSQSGHNTVSWYQQALGQGPQFIFQYYREEENGRGNFPPRFSGLQFPNYSSELNVNALELDDSALYLCASSFSGFGAGELFFGEGSRLTVL.

The chain is built from TRBV9 and TRBJ2-2, with D possibly matching TRBD1 (6 bases). This CDR3 comprises 14 residues. Germline V gene data show CDR1 as SGDLS and CDR2 as YYNGEE. The CDR3, as DNA: TGTGCAACAGGGCAGGTCCAGAACACCGGGGAGCTGTTTTTT. Translation: CATGQVQNTGELFF.

The rearrangement uses TRBV19 and TRBJ2-7, with TRBD1 identical over 7 bases. V trimming: 5 bases; J trimming: 4 bases; junction bases outside the gene matches: 2. Germline CDR1 reads LNHDA; CDR2 reads SQIVND (reference sequence). The CDR3 is 12 amino acids. CDR3 nucleotide sequence: TGTGCCAGTAGTCTACAGGGGTACGAGCAGTACTTC. Protein: CASSLQGYEQYF.

J is TRBJ2-5 and V is TRBV29-1; D may be TRBD1 (5 bases). The V end was cut by 1 base, the J end by 5 bases, with 17 bases between. The CDR3 loop spans 15 amino acids. Germline V CDR1 and CDR2: SQVTM, ANQGSEA. CDR3 sequence reads: CSVEVARTKPETQYF. CDR3 nucleotides: TGCAGCGTTGAAGTAGCTAGGACAAAACCGGAGACCCAGTACTTC.

V usage is TRBV10-2 and J usage is TRBJ2-3; 8 nucleotides agree with TRBD1. The ends lost 4 bases at V and 3 bases at J; junction bases unmatched: 3. Germline CDR1 is WSHSY and CDR2 is SAAADI. CDR3 size: 14 residues. In DNA form, the CDR3 reads TGCGCCAGCAGTGTTAACAGGGGGACAGATACGCAGTATTTT. Translating it yields CASSVNRGTDTQYF.

The chain links TRBV27 to TRBJ1-5; no definite D call. Deletions cut 2 bases from V and 2 bases from J, with 10 bases between. The CDR3 contains 15 residues. The germline gives CDR1 MNHEY, CDR2 SMNVEV (reference sequence). The CDR3 region is CASSLRGSRNQPQHF. The CDR3, as DNA: TGTGCCAGCAGTTTAAGAGGGAGCCGCAATCAGCCCCAGCATTTT.

To note about this clone: The junction differs from germline at one of its ends, possibly a read error. V usage is TRBV29-1 and J usage is TRBJ1-2; D gene uncertain. The CDR3 consists of 10 residues. Germline V CDR1 and CDR2: SQVTM, ANQGSEA. CDR3 DNA sequence: TGCAGCGTTGAAGGTCGCCACAAGAACTTC. Translating it yields CSVEGRHKNF.

The gene calls are TRBV5-1 and TRBJ1-3; D call uncertain. This CDR3 comprises 14 residues. Looked up from germline, CDR1 is SGHRS and CDR2 is YFSETQ. Trimming shortened V by 2 bases and J by 1 base, and 7 bases separated the two germline ends. The CDR3 loop reads CASSFGVSGNTIYF. The CDR3, as DNA: TGCGCCAGCAGCTTCGGAGTTTCTGGAAACACCATATATTTT.

This sequence joins TRBV2 and TRBJ2-4; TRBD1 matches at 12 bases. The CDR3 runs 16 residues. Trimming cost V 7 bases and J 1 base; bases outside gene matches: 5. The V gene's germline CDR1 is SNHLY and CDR2 FYNNEI. The CDR3 spells CASKGQGAGAKNIQYF. CDR3 nucleotide sequence: TGTGCCAGCAAGGGACAGGGGGCAGGGGCCAAAAACATTCAGTACTTC.

This clone was detected a few times. The chain recombines TRBV5-6 with TRBJ2-2; D unresolved. The germline V and J ends were trimmed by 0 bases and 1 base, with 4 bases remaining between them. This CDR3 spans 14 amino acids. Germline assignment: CDR1 SGHDT and CDR2 YYEEEE. CDR3 amino acids: CASSLAGNTGELFF. The CDR3, as DNA: TGTGCCAGCAGCTTGGCAGGGAACACCGGGGAGCTGTTTTTT.

In this sample, this clone is medium-sized. This chain connects TRBV14 to TRBJ2-2, with TRBD2 matching over 8 bases. With V trimmed by 2 bases and J by 4 bases, 3 bases remained unmatched. Germline assignment: CDR1 SGHDN and CDR2 FVKESK. The CDR3 loop spans 15 amino acids. The CDR3 sequence: CASSQTTSVTGELFF. In nucleotides, the CDR3 is TGTGCCAGCAGCCAAACGACTAGCGTCACCGGGGAGCTGTTTTTT.

This clone appeared a few times. The chain has TRBV15 and TRBJ2-7; D may be TRBD2 (5 bases). This CDR3 has 14 residues. Trimming took 6 bases from V and 1 from J, leaving 13 bases between them. Germline V CDR1 and CDR2: LNHNV, YYDKDF (reference sequence). CDR3 nucleotides: TGTGCCACCAGATCCCTGGGCGGGTCCTACGAGCAGTACTTC. Translating it yields CATRSLGGSYEQYF.

This clone was observed a few times. This chain uses TRBV7-9 with TRBJ2-7; TRBD2 matches 10 bases. The V gene's germline CDR1 is SEHNR and CDR2 FQNEAQ (reference sequence). The V segment lost 5 bases and the J segment 2 bases; nucleotides outside the gene matches: 12. The CDR3 sequence is 17 residues long. CDR3 in amino acids: CASSPGSLSGRAYEQYF. CDR3 in DNA: TGTGCCAGCAGCCCGGGATCGTTAAGCGGGAGGGCCTACGAGCAGTACTTC.

This clone was detected only a few times. This chain connects TRBV14 to TRBJ1-1; D remains unclear. V was trimmed by 3 bases and J by 8 bases, leaving 13 bases between them. The CDR3 has 13 amino acids. Looked up from germline, CDR1 is SGHDN and CDR2 is FVKESK. The chain's CDR3 is CASSQTLELEAFF. The CDR3 DNA is TGTGCCAGCAGCCAGACACTAGAACTCGAAGCTTTCTTT.

This chain connects TRBV5-6 to TRBJ2-3; 7 positions agree with TRBD2. CDR1 and CDR2 from the germline V gene are SGHDT and YYEEEE. The CDR3 is 17 residues long. J gave up 2 bases and V 4 bases, and 13 bases lay outside the gene matches. The CDR3 sequence is CASSTSRTRSLTDTQYF. The CDR3 bases are TGTGCCAGCAGCACCTCCAGGACTAGATCGCTCACAGATACGCAGTATTTT.

The chain couples TRBV12-5 to TRBJ2-1; a weak D match, TRBD1 (5 bases). Per germline, CDR1 LGHNT and CDR2 FRNRAP. With 0 bases removed from V and 15 bases from J, the gap between germline ends came to 12 bases. The CDR3 has 12 amino acids. CDR3 nucleotide sequence: TGTGCTAGTGGTTTGGTAGTCGACAGTCGGTTCTTC. This gives the protein CASGLVVDSRFF.

This clone showed up just once. Here the CDR3 DNA reads TGTGCCAGCCTTAGGGACAGGTACAATGAGCAGTTCTTC. Translation gives CASLRDRYNEQFF. The rearrangement links TRBV6-1 to TRBJ2-1, with 8 nucleotides matching TRBD1. J was trimmed by 4 bases and V by 8 bases; bases with no gene match: 4. The CDR3 extends over 13 amino acids. Germline V gives CDR1 MNHNS, CDR2 SASEGT.

This chain links TRBV15 with TRBJ2-7; 10 nucleotides align to TRBD2. There are 16 residues in the CDR3. Germline V gene sequence: CDR1 LNHNV, CDR2 YYDKDF (reference sequence). V dropped 0 bases and J dropped 5; count of bases not matched to a gene: 7. CDR3 coding DNA: TGTGCCACCAGCAGAGATAGGGCTAGCGGGAGCGACGAGCAGTACTTC. Its protein product is CATSRDRASGSDEQYF.

The chain recombines TRBV10-3 with TRBJ1-1; D remains unclear. CDR1 ENHRY and CDR2 SYGVKD come from the germline V gene. Trimming removed 3 bases from V and 1 base from J, with 9 bases in between. This CDR3 has 14 residues. CDR3 DNA sequence: TGTGCCATCAGTGATCGGGTCGGGAACACTGAAGCTTTCTTT. As protein: CAISDRVGNTEAFF.

The rearrangement joins TRBV7-6 to TRBJ1-1; TRBD1 matches at 10 bases. Trimming cost V 1 base and J 8 bases; bases outside gene matches: 10. The CDR3 extends over 16 amino acids. Looked up from germline, CDR1 is SGHVS and CDR2 is FNYEAQ. CDR3 DNA sequence: TGTGCCAGCAGCTTAGGGAGCCCGGACAGGGGGTCGGAAGCTTTCTTT. Translation gives CASSLGSPDRGSEAFF.

V is TRBV27 and J is TRBJ2-1; perhaps TRBD1 as D (6 bases). Trimming pared 4 bases from V and 7 bases from J, leaving 20 bases between. Germline V gene lookup returns CDR1 MNHEY and CDR2 SMNVEV (reference sequence). The CDR3 has 16 residues. This chain's CDR3 is CASSSSWAGVGNEQFF. CDR3 nucleotides: TGTGCCAGCAGTTCGAGTTGGGCAGGGGTAGGGAATGAGCAGTTCTTC.

The chain combines TRBV30 with TRBJ2-3; 9 bases align to TRBD1. This CDR3 has 13 residues. Germline values: CDR1 GTSNPN, CDR2 SVGIG (reference sequence). J gave up 5 bases and V 5 bases, and 5 bases lay outside the gene matches. As DNA, the CDR3 is TGTGCCTGGGGGACAGGGCGGATAGATACGCAGTATTTT. Translated, it gives CAWGTGRIDTQYF.

This chain connects TRBV6-5 to TRBJ2-7; 8 nucleotides line up with TRBD2. The germline V gene has CDR1 MNHEY and CDR2 SVGAGI. CDR3 length: 15 residues. Losses at the gene ends were 6 bases for V and 7 bases for J; bases not matched to a gene: 14. CDR3 protein: CASSRPGLGLFEQYF. The CDR3 coding sequence is TGTGCCAGCAGCCGACCGGGACTAGGGTTGTTTGAGCAGTACTTC.